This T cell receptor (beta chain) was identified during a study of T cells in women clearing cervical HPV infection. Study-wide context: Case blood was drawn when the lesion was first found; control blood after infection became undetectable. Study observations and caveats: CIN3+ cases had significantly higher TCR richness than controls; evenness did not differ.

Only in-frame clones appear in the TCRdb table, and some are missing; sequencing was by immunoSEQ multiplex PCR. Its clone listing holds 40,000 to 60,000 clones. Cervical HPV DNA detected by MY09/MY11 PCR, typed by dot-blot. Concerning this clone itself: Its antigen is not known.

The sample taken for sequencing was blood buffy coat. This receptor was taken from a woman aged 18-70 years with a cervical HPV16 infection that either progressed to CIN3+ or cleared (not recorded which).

The sequenced part of the CDR3 DNA is TGTGCCAGCAGCCATAGGCGGGACAAACTGGGTAACACCGGGGAG. This translates into CASSHRRDKLGNTGE. The whole CDR3 sequence reads CASSHRRDKLGNTGELFF. This chain links TRBV7-6 with TRBJ2-2; tentatively, D is TRBD1 or TRBD2 (6 bases each). The sequenced fragment ends 3 residues before the CDR3 boundary, so the rest is inferred from the germline J gene. Between the trimmed V and J ends, which lost 5 bases and 2 bases, there was a span of 21 bases. Looked up from germline, CDR1 is SGHVS and CDR2 is FNYEAQ. The CDR3 sequence is 18 residues long.